This TCR beta chain was observed in a study of cytomegalovirus exposure and HLA in healthy donors. Overall study findings and caveats: Rare sequences made up most TCRs, while some public TCRs were found in many donors.

TCRdb keeps only in-frame clones here, not all; method: immunoSEQ multiplex PCR. The sample shows about 110,000 clones, 88% of them seen only once. With regard to this clone: What it recognizes is unknown.

The germline V gene encodes CDR1 SGHNT and CDR2 YYREEE (reference sequence). This CDR3 is built from 13 residues. Trimming stripped 2 bases from V and 5 bases from J, with 10 bases between. This clonotype was sampled from a woman aged 18-30 years in good health and CMV-seropositive. This chain uses TRBV5-4 with TRBJ1-1; D is possibly TRBD1 (5 bases). Sequencing used PBMCs. This CDR3 reads CASSFLGGTEAFF. The CDR3 region has the DNA TGTGCCAGCAGCTTTCTTGGGGGGACTGAAGCTTTCTTT.